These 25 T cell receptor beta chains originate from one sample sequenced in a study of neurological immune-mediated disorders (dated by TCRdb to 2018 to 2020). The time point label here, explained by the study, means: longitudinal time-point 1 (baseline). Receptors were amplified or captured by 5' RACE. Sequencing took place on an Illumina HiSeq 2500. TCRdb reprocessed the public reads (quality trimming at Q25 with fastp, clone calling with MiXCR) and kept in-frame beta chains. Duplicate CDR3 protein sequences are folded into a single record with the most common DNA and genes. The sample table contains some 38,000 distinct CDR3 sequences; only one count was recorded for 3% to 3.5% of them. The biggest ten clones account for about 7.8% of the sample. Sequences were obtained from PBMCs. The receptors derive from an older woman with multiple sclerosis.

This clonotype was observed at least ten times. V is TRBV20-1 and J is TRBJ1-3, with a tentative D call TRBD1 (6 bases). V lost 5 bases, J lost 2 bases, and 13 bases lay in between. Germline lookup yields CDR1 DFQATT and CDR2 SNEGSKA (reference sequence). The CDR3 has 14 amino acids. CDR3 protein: CSAVRGGPGNTIYF. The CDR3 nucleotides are TGCAGTGCTGTGCGAGGGGGGCCTGGAAACACCATATATTTT.

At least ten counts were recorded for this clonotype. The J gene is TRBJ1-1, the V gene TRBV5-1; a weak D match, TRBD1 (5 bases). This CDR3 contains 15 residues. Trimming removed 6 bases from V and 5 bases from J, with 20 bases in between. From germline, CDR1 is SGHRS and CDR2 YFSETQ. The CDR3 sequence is CASNPALGAETEAFF. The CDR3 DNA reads TGCGCCAGCAACCCCGCCCTAGGGGCGGAAACTGAAGCTTTCTTT.

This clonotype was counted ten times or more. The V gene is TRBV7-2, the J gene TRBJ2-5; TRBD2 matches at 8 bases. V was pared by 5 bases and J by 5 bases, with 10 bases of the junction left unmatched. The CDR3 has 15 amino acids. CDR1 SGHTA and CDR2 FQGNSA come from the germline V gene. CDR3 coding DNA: TGTGCCAGCAGCCGCGGTCCGGGACTAGGTGAGACCCAGTACTTC. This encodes CASSRGPGLGETQYF.

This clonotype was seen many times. CDR3 nucleotides: TGCAGTGCTAGGGACACCCAGGAAGGGCTGTATTTCATGAACACTGAAGCTTTCTTT. This gives the protein CSARDTQEGLYFMNTEAFF. V gene TRBV20-1 combines with J gene TRBJ1-1; D might be TRBD1 (5 bases). V was clipped by 3 bases and J by 0 bases, with 26 bases between them. The CDR3 spans 19 residues. Germline V CDR1 and CDR2: DFQATT, SNEGSKA (reference sequence).

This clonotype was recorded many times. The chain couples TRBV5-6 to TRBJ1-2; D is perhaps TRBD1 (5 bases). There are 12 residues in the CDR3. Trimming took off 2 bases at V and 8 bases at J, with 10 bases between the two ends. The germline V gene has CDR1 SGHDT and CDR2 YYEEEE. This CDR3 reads CASSLQERGYTF. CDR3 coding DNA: TGTGCCAGCAGCTTACAGGAAAGGGGCTACACCTTC.

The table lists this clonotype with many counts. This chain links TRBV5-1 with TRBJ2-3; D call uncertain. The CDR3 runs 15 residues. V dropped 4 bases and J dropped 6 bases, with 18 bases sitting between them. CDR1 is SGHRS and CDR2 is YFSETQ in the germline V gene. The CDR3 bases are TGCGCCAGCAGCCCCCCCGTATCAGTCAGGGATACGCAGTATTTT. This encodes CASSPPVSVRDTQYF.

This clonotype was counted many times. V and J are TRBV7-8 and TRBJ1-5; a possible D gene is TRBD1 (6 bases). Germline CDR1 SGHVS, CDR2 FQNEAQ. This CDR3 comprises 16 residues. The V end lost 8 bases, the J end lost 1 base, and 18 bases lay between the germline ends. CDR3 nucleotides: TGTGCCAGCGGGGACGGGGGGCCGGCGAGCAATCAGCCCCAGCATTTT. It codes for CASGDGGPASNQPQHF.

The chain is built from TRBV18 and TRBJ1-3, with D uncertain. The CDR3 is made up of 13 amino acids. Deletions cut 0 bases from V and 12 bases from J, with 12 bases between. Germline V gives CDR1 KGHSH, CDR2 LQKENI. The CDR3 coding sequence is TGTGCCAGCTCACCACCAAATGGAAAAAACATATATTTT. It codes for CASSPPNGKNIYF.

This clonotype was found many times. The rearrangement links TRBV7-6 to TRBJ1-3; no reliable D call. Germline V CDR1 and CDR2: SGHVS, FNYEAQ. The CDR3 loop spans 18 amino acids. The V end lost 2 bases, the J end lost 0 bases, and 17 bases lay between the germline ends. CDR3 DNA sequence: TGTGCCAGCAGCTTATCCGGACCCCAGGAAAGCTCTGGAAACACCATATATTTT. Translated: CASSLSGPQESSGNTIYF.

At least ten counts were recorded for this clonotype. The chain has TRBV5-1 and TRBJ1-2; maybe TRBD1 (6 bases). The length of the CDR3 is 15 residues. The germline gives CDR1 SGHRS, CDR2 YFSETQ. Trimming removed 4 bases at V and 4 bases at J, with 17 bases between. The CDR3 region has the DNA TGCGCCAGCAGCCCGGGGGGCCTGACAGGCTATGGCTACACCTTC. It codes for CASSPGGLTGYGYTF.

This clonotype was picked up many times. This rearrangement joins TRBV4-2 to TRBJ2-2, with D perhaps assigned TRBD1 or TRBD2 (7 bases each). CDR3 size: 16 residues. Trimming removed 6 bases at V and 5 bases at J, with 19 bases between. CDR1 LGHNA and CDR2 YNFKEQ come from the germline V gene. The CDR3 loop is CASREGAGVQTGELFF. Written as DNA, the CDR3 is TGTGCCAGCAGGGAGGGGGCGGGGGTACAGACCGGGGAGCTGTTTTTT.

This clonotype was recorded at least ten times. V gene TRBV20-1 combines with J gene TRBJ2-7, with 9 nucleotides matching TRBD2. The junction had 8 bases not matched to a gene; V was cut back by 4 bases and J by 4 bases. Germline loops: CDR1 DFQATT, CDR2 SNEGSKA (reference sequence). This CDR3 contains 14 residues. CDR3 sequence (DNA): TGCAGTGCTACCCCGGGACTAGCCCTTTACGAGCAGTACTTC. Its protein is CSATPGLALYEQYF.

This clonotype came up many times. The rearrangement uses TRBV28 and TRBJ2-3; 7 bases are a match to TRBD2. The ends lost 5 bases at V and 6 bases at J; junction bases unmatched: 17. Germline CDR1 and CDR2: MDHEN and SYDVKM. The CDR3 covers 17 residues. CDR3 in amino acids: CASSPGLGTTLRDTQYF. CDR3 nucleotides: TGTGCCAGCAGTCCAGGACTGGGGACTACCCTTCGGGATACGCAGTATTTT.

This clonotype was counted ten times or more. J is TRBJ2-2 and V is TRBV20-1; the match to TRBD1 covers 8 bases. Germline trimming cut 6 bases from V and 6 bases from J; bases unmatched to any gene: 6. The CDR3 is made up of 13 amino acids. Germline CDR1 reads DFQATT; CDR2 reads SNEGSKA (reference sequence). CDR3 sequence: CSARTGFPGELFF. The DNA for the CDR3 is TGCAGTGCAAGGACAGGGTTTCCCGGGGAGCTGTTTTTT.

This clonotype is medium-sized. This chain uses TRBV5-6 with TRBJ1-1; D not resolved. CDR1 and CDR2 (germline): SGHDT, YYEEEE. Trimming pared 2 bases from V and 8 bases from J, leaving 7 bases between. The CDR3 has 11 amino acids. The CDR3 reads CASSFLEEAFF. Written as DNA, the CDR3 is TGTGCCAGCAGCTTCTTAGAAGAAGCTTTCTTT.

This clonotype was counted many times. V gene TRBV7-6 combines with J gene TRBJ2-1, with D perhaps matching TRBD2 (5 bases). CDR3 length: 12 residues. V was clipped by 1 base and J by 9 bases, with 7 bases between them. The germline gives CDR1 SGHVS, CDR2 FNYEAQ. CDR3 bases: TGTGCCAGCAGCTTAGACGAGGGTGAGCAGTTCTTC. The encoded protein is CASSLDEGEQFF.

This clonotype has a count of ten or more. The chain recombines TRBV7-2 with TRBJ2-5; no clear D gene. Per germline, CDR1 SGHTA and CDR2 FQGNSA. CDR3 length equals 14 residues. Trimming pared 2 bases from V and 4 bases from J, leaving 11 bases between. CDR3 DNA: TGTGCCAGCAGCTTAAATATAGGGTCAGAGACCCAGTACTTC. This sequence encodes CASSLNIGSETQYF.

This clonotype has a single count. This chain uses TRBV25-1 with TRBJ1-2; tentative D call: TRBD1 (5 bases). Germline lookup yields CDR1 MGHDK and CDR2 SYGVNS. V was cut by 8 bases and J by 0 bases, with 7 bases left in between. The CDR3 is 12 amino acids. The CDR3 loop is CASWGPNYGYTF. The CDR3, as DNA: TGTGCCAGCTGGGGACCTAACTATGGCTACACCTTC.

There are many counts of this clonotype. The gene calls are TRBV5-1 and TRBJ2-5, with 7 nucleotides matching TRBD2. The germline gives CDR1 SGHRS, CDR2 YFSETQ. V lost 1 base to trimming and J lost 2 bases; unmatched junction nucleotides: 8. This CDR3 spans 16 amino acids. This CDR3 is CASSLPSGTTQETQYF. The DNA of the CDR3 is TGCGCCAGCAGCTTGCCATCCGGGACTACTCAAGAGACCCAGTACTTC.

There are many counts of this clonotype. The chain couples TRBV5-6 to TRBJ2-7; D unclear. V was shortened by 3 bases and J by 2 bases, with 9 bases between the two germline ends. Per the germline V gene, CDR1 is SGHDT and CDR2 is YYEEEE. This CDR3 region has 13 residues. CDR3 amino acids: CASSWMGTYEQYF. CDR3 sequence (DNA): TGTGCCAGCAGCTGGATGGGAACCTACGAGCAGTACTTC.

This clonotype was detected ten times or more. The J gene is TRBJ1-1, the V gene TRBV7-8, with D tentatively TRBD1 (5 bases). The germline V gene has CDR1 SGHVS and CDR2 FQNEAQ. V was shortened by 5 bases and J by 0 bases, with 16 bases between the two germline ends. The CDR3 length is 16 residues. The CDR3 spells CASSPQRTLMNTEAFF. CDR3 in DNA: TGTGCCAGCAGCCCACAACGGACACTGATGAACACTGAAGCTTTCTTT.

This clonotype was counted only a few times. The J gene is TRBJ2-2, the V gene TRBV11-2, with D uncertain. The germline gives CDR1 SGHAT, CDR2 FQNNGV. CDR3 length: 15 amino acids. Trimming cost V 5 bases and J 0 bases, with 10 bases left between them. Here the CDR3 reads CASSRREANTGELFF. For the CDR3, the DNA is TGTGCCAGCAGCCGCCGTGAGGCGAACACCGGGGAGCTGTTTTTT.

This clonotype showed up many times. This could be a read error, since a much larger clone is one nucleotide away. CDR3 amino acids: CSIVNTEAFF. The CDR3 DNA is TGCAGCATTGTAAACACTGAAGCTTTCTTT. The genes are TRBV29-1 and TRBJ1-1; D remains unclear. This CDR3 spans 10 amino acids. The V end was cut by 8 bases, the J end by 2 bases, with 6 bases between. CDR1 is SQVTM and CDR2 is ANQGSEA in the germline V gene.

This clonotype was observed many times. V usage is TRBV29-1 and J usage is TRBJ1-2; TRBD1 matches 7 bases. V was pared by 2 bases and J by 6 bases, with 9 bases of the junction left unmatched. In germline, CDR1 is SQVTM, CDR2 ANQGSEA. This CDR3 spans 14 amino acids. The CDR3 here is CSVERQGPFDGYTF. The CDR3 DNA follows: TGCAGCGTTGAAAGACAGGGCCCTTTTGATGGCTACACCTTC.

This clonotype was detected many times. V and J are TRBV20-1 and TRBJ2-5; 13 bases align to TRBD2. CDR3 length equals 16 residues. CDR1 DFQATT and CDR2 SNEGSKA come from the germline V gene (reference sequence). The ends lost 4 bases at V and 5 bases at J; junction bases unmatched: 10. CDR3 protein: CSATPLGLAGRETQYF. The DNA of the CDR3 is TGCAGTGCTACGCCACTGGGACTAGCGGGGCGGGAGACCCAGTACTTC.